The 29 T cell receptor beta chains listed next were all sequenced from one sample in a study of blood T cell repertoires in COVID-19. Assay used: immunoSEQ multiplex PCR; TCRdb lists only in-frame clones, some missing. Here the sample spans about 260,000 clones, 85% to 90% being singletons. Sequences were obtained from peripheral blood. All receptors derive from a woman aged 40 to 50 who had recovered from COVID-19.

In its sample, this clone was seen once. Here the CDR3 DNA reads TGTGCCAGCTCGCAGGGGACACTTGAGCAGTACTTC. Protein: CASSQGTLEQYF. V and J are TRBV18 and TRBJ2-7; a weak D match, TRBD1 (6 bases). This CDR3 spans 12 amino acids. CDR1 KGHSH and CDR2 LQKENI come from the germline V gene. V lost 6 bases and J lost 7, with 13 bases in between.

The chain uses TRBV12-3 or TRBV12-4 and TRBJ1-1; 8 bases are a match to TRBD1. V shed 5 bases and J 11 bases; nucleotides not matched to a gene: 10. CDR3 size: 13 residues. The CDR3 protein is CASSPGQGLRAFF. The CDR3 nucleotides read TGTGCCAGCAGTCCCGGACAGGGACTGAGGGCTTTCTTT.

This chain links TRBV27 with TRBJ2-1, with 9 bases identical to TRBD1. Germline assignment: CDR1 MNHEY and CDR2 SMNVEV (reference sequence). After removal of 5 bases from V and 2 bases from J, the junction contained 10 bases not matched to a gene. The CDR3 loop spans 17 amino acids. CDR3 bases: TGTGCCAGCAGTCCCTCCCCGGGACAGGGCCCCTACAATGAGCAGTTCTTC. It specifies CASSPSPGQGPYNEQFF.

CDR3 region: CAISGGSGGYNEQFF. In nucleotides, the CDR3 is TGTGCCATCAGTGGCGGTAGCGGGGGGTACAATGAGCAGTTCTTC. J is TRBJ2-1 and V is TRBV10-3; 10 nucleotides align to TRBD2. CDR1 and CDR2 from the germline V gene are ENHRY and SYGVKD. The V gene end was trimmed by 4 bases and the J gene end by 4 bases; junction bases not matched to a gene: 4. The CDR3 contains 15 residues.

This sequence joins TRBV5-1 and TRBJ2-3; 12 bases agree with TRBD2. Germline CDR1 reads SGHRS; CDR2 reads YFSETQ. The junction had 5 bases not matched to a gene; V was cut back by 3 bases and J by 6 bases. The CDR3 has 15 amino acids. CDR3 in amino acids: CASSSRTSGVDTQYF. The CDR3 region has the DNA TGCGCCAGCAGCTCTAGGACTAGCGGGGTCGATACGCAGTATTTT.

The chain couples TRBV20-1 to TRBJ1-1, with 11 bases lining up with TRBD1. Germline V gives CDR1 DFQATT, CDR2 SNEGSKA (reference sequence). The junction had 1 base not matched to a gene; V was cut back by 3 bases and J by 10 bases. This CDR3 is built from 11 residues. The CDR3 protein is CSARDRGRAFF. CDR3 nucleotides: TGCAGTGCTAGGGACAGGGGGCGAGCTTTCTTT.

The chain links TRBV5-1 to TRBJ2-3; TRBD1 aligns across 11 bases. The length of the CDR3 is 14 residues. CDR1 is SGHRS, CDR2 YFSETQ, per germline. The ends lost 4 bases at V and 5 bases at J; junction bases unmatched: 3. As DNA, the CDR3 is TGCGCCAGCAGCGGGGACAGGGGGATAGATACGCAGTATTTT. Translating it yields CASSGDRGIDTQYF.

V is TRBV5-1 and J is TRBJ2-7; possibly TRBD2 for D (6 bases). The CDR3 covers 13 residues. Trimming stripped 0 bases from V and 3 bases from J, with 7 bases between. Germline loops: CDR1 SGHRS, CDR2 YFSETQ. CDR3 in DNA: TGCGCCAGCAGCTTGGCGCGGGACTACGAGCAGTACTTC. It translates to CASSLARDYEQYF.

The chain is built from TRBV7-3 and TRBJ1-2; D is undetermined. The CDR3 loop spans 15 amino acids. V gave up 5 bases and J gave up 3 bases, with 16 bases separating them. Germline V gene sequence: CDR1 SGHTA, CDR2 FQGTGA. As DNA, the CDR3 is TGTGCCAGCAGCGAGGGCTATACTCCCGACTATGGCTACACCTTC. Protein sequence: CASSEGYTPDYGYTF.

V is TRBV7-6 and J is TRBJ1-1; TRBD1 is a possible D gene (5 bases). This CDR3 is 15 amino acids long. Germline V gene data show CDR1 as SGHVS and CDR2 as FNYEAQ. V was pared by 4 bases and J by 0 bases, with 12 bases between. CDR3 sequence reads: CASSSQTVMNTEAFF. As DNA, the CDR3 is TGTGCCAGCAGCTCCCAGACAGTCATGAACACTGAAGCTTTCTTT.

The rearrangement joins TRBV5-1 to TRBJ2-1, with 9 bases matching TRBD2. The J segment lost 4 bases and the V segment lost 0 bases, leaving 5 bases of the junction unmatched. This CDR3 has 16 residues. From germline, CDR1 is SGHRS and CDR2 YFSETQ. CDR3 sequence (DNA): TGCGCCAGCAGCTTGGGGCCTAGCGGGGATTACAATGAGCAGTTCTTC. Its protein product is CASSLGPSGDYNEQFF.

The V and J genes are TRBV18 and TRBJ1-2; D perhaps matches TRBD1 (5 bases). Germline V gene data show CDR1 as KGHSH and CDR2 as LQKENI. Between the trimmed V and J ends, which lost 3 bases and 5 bases, there was a span of 10 bases. The CDR3 is 13 residues long. The CDR3 region is CASSPSGNYGYTF. CDR3 bases: TGTGCCAGCTCACCTTCAGGGAATTATGGCTACACCTTC. The complete variable domain, with remaining parts taken from reference TRBV18 and TRBJ1-2, reads NAGVMQNPRHLVRRRGQEARLRCSPMKGHSHVYWYRQLPEEGLKFMVYLQKENIIDESGMPKERFSAEFPKEGPSILRIQQVVRGDSAAYFCASSPSGNYGYTFGSGTRLTVV.

The chain combines TRBV3-1 (or the pseudogene TRBV3-2) with TRBJ1-3; D might be TRBD1 (5 bases). This CDR3 is built from 15 residues. V was pared by 0 bases and J by 4 bases, with 10 bases between. From germline, CDR1 is LGHDT and CDR2 YNNKEL (reference sequence). The CDR3 spells CASSQDGGYGNTIYF. The CDR3 coding sequence is TGTGCCAGCAGCCAAGACGGGGGGTACGGAAACACCATATATTTT.

This clone was observed once. The J gene is TRBJ2-3, the V gene TRBV27, with a tentative D call TRBD2 (7 bases). In germline, CDR1 is MNHEY, CDR2 SMNVEV (reference sequence). Trimming left V 8 bases short and J 4 bases short, with 19 bases between. This CDR3 spans 15 amino acids. CDR3 protein: CASSEGGGGADTQYF. The CDR3 DNA sequence: TGTGCCAGCTCGGAAGGGGGGGGCGGGGCAGATACGCAGTATTTT.

V is TRBV5-6 and J is TRBJ1-3; D remains ambiguous. Per germline, CDR1 SGHDT and CDR2 YYEEEE. V was clipped by 0 bases and J by 1 base, with 5 bases between them. CDR3 length: 14 residues. CDR3 nucleotide sequence: TGTGCCAGCAGCTTGGGGAGGTCTGGAAACACCATATATTTT. It is translated as CASSLGRSGNTIYF.

The chain uses TRBV4-3 and TRBJ2-5; TRBD2 agrees at 8 bases. Per germline, CDR1 LGHNA and CDR2 YSLEER. J was trimmed by 4 bases and V by 0 bases; bases with no gene match: 1. CDR3 length equals 14 residues. In DNA form, the CDR3 reads TGCGCCAGCAGCCAAGATCTAGCGGGAGAGACCCAGTACTTC. Translated: CASSQDLAGETQYF.

This clone has just one count. This chain connects TRBV6-5 to TRBJ2-2, with 10 positions matching TRBD2. The CDR3 loop spans 15 amino acids. Germline V lookup: CDR1 MNHEY, CDR2 SVGAGI. The V and J ends lost 11 bases and 2 bases, in that order; junction bases with no gene match: 8. This CDR3 reads CALGTSAPNTGELFF. The CDR3 DNA reads TGTGCCCTTGGGACTAGCGCTCCAAACACCGGGGAGCTGTTTTTT.

The chain employs TRBV9 and TRBJ2-7, with TRBD1 as a possible D gene (6 bases). This CDR3 contains 16 residues. Germline V CDR1 and CDR2: SGDLS, YYNGEE. V shed 3 bases and J shed 0 bases, with 16 bases lying between them. The CDR3 reads CASSEGVRDISYEQYF. The CDR3 region has the DNA TGTGCCAGCAGCGAGGGGGTAAGGGACATCTCCTACGAGCAGTACTTC.

This sequence joins TRBV7-3 and TRBJ1-2; weak D call: TRBD1 (6 bases). The CDR3 covers 14 residues. Germline assignment: CDR1 SGHTA and CDR2 FQGTGA. V was clipped by 5 bases and J by 2 bases, with 12 bases between them. Here the CDR3 reads CASSPRGANYGYTF. The CDR3 nucleotides are TGTGCCAGCAGCCCCAGGGGCGCGAACTATGGCTACACCTTC.

The genes are TRBV5-4 and TRBJ1-1, with D hard to call. Trimming took off 1 base at V and 4 bases at J, with 14 bases between the two ends. The CDR3 runs to 15 residues. CDR1 SGHNT and CDR2 YYREEE come from the germline V gene (reference sequence). CDR3 bases: TGTGCCAGCAGCTTGAATGCAGCGAGTTCCACTGAAGCTTTCTTT. Translation: CASSLNAASSTEAFF. Full variable domain (missing parts from reference TRBV5-4 and TRBJ1-1): ETGVTQSPTHLIKTRGQQVTLRCSSQSGHNTVSWYQQALGQGPQFIFQYYREEENGRGNFPPRFSGLQFPNYSSELNVNALELDDSALYLCASSLNAASSTEAFFGQGTRLTVV.

A remark on this clone: Other DNA sequences in this specimen translate into the identical CDR3. The chain combines TRBV9 with TRBJ2-1; weak D call: TRBD1 (6 bases). Trimming took off 3 bases at V and 1 base at J, with 11 bases between the two ends. Germline values: CDR1 SGDLS, CDR2 YYNGEE. This CDR3 has 15 amino acids. As DNA, the CDR3 is TGTGCCAGCAGCGAAGGGGGACAATCCTACAATGAGCAGTTCTTC. Its translation: CASSEGGQSYNEQFF. Drawing the rest from reference TRBV9 and TRBJ2-1, the complete variable domain is DSGVTQTPKHLITATGQRVTLRCSPRSGDLSVYWYQQSLDQGLQFLIQYYNGEERAKGNILERFSAQQFPDLHSELNLSSLELGDSALYFCASSEGGQSYNEQFFGPGTRLTVL.

This chain connects TRBV11-2 to TRBJ1-6, with D perhaps matching TRBD1 (5 bases). There are 17 residues in the CDR3. The germline gives CDR1 SGHAT, CDR2 FQNNGV. The V gene lost 6 bases and the J gene lost 2 bases, with 17 bases spanning the gap. The chain's CDR3 is CASSQGWGVAYNSPLHF. The CDR3 DNA sequence: TGTGCCAGCAGTCAAGGGTGGGGGGTAGCCTATAATTCACCCCTCCACTTT. Together with reference TRBV11-2 and TRBJ1-6, the CDR3 gives the full variable domain: EAGVAQSPRYKIIEKRQSVAFWCNPISGHATLYWYQQILGQGPKLLIQFQNNGVVDDSQLPKDRFSAERLKGVDSTLKIQPAKLEDSAVYLCASSQGWGVAYNSPLHFGNGTRLTVT.

V gene TRBV5-1 combines with J gene TRBJ1-4; D possibly corresponds to TRBD1 (5 bases). The CDR3 contains 15 residues. With 5 bases removed from V and 3 bases from J, the gap between germline ends came to 14 bases. Germline lookup yields CDR1 SGHRS and CDR2 YFSETQ. CDR3: CASRDHRKSNEKLFF. DNA of the CDR3: TGCGCCAGCAGAGACCACAGGAAATCTAATGAAAAACTGTTTTTT.

This chain joins TRBV10-3 and TRBJ1-4; TRBD1 agrees at 8 bases. The CDR3 contains 14 residues. CDR1 and CDR2 from the germline V gene are ENHRY and SYGVKD. V shed 2 bases and J 11 bases; nucleotides not matched to a gene: 7. CDR3 coding DNA: TGTGCCATCAGTGAGGCGCAGGGGGCATTGAAACTGTTTTTT. Its protein product is CAISEAQGALKLFF.

This chain links TRBV9 with TRBJ1-2; possible D gene TRBD1, 6 bases. Trimming removed 2 bases at V and 6 bases at J, with 23 bases between. This CDR3 is built from 17 residues. CDR1 is SGDLS and CDR2 is YYNGEE in the germline V gene. This CDR3 reads CASSVDPTGPAGDGYTF. CDR3 bases: TGTGCCAGCAGCGTCGACCCGACAGGACCTGCGGGCGATGGCTACACCTTC.

The chain has TRBV3-1 (or the pseudogene TRBV3-2) and TRBJ2-1; perhaps TRBD2 as D (5 bases). The CDR3 has 15 amino acids. In germline, CDR1 is LGHDT, CDR2 YNNKEL (reference sequence). The V and J ends lost 4 bases and 7 bases respectively, with 17 bases between them. The CDR3 loop is CASSRGPVRWNEQFF. The CDR3 DNA reads as TGTGCCAGCAGCCGCGGGCCTGTTCGTTGGAATGAGCAGTTCTTC.

The rearrangement links TRBV7-2 to TRBJ1-2, with D tentatively TRBD1 (6 bases). V gave up 7 bases and J gave up 8 bases, with 26 bases separating them. Germline loops: CDR1 SGHTA, CDR2 FQGNSA. CDR3 length equals 16 residues. CDR3 bases: TGTGCCAGCACCCAGTTAGGGGGTGTTAAGGTGCGGGGCTACACCTTC. Residues: CASTQLGGVKVRGYTF.

The chain couples TRBV23-1 to TRBJ1-1; unclear D gene. TRBV23-1 is an ORF, and what it does is uncertain. V lost 0 bases and J lost 0, with 14 bases in between. CDR3 size: 17 residues. Here the CDR3 reads CASSQSWGASMNTEAFF. The DNA for the CDR3 is TGCGCCAGCAGTCAATCGTGGGGAGCCAGCATGAACACTGAAGCTTTCTTT.

The count of this clone is one. The J gene is TRBJ2-7, the V gene TRBV5-1; tentative D call: TRBD1 (6 bases). The V and J ends lost 3 bases and 2 bases respectively, with 12 bases between them. From germline, CDR1 is SGHRS and CDR2 YFSETQ. The CDR3 is made up of 14 amino acids. In nucleotides, the CDR3 is TGCGCCAGCAGCTCTACAGGGCTTCCCTACGAGCAGTACTTC. This gives the protein CASSSTGLPYEQYF.